This T cell receptor beta chain was recorded in a study of OX40 agonist ivuxolimab in advanced cancers. Findings and caveats of the study: Relative to CD4+, CD8+ T cells held more expanded clones on average. Undetermined was the antigen specificity of the expanded peripheral T cells.

Some clones are missing from TCRdb's copy, which holds only in-frame ones; the method was immunoSEQ multiplex PCR. The sample shows around 94,000 clones, over 75% of them seen only once. Trimming cost V 0 bases and J 7 bases, with 14 bases left between them. Looked up from germline, CDR1 is SGHRS and CDR2 is YFSETQ. This CDR3 contains 15 residues. A word on this clone: Its antigen is still unknown. Other DNA sequences in the same sample also yield this CDR3.

The chain employs TRBV5-1 and TRBJ2-1; the D gene is possibly TRBD2 (6 bases). The sequences come from CD4+ or CD8+ T cells sorted from blood, collected in a trial of the OX40 agonist ivuxolimab. This clonotype was obtained from an adult with an advanced solid tumor such as melanoma, head and neck, liver or kidney cancer. CDR3 nucleotides: TGCGCCAGCAGCTTGGTGGTGGGAGGAAGGAATGAGCAGTTCTTC. Protein sequence: CASSLVVGGRNEQFF.